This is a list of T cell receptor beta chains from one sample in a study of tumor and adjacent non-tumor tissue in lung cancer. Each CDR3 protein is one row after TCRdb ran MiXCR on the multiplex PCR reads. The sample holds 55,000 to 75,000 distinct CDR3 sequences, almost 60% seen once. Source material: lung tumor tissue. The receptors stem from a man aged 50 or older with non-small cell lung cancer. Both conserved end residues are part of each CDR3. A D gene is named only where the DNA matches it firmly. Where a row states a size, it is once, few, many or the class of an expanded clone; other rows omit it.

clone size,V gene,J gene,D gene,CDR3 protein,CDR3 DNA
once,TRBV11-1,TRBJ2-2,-,CPGSFQGRPGELFF,TGTCCCGGCAGTTTTCAGGGTCGACCCGGGGAGCTGTTTTTT
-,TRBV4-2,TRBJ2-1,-,CVSSQEGGPSYNERFF,TGTGTCAGCAGCCAAGAGGGGGGGCCAAGCTACAATGAGCGGTTCTTC
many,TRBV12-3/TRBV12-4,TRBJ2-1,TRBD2,CASSLDGGIYNEQFF,TGTGCCAGCAGTTTAGACGGGGGGATCTACAATGAGCAGTTCTTC
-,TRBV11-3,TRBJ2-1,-,CASSPAGQAVNEQLF,TGTGCCAGCAGCCCAGCTGGCCAGGCTGTCAATGAGCAGCTCTTC
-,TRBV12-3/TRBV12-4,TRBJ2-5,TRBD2,CAGSSSGGPGETQYF,TGTGCCGGCAGTAGTAGCGGGGGGCCGGGAGAGACCCAGTACTTC
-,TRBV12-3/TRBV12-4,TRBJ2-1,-,CASSPSSYNKQFF,TGTGCCAGCAGCCCCAGTTCCTACAATAAGCAGTTCTTC
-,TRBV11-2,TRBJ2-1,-,CASSKNRPGPYNEQFF,TGTGCCAGCAGCAAAAACCGACCAGGCCCTTACAATGAGCAGTTTTTC
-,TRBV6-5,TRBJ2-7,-,CASSYGSSENEQYF,TGTGCCAGCAGTTACGGGAGTAGTGAGAACGAGCAGTATTTC
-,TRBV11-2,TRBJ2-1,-,CPSSPSGGGGYEQFF,TGTCCCAGCAGCCCTTCTGGTGGGGGCGGTTATGAACAGTTCTTC
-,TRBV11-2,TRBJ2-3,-,CVSSPMVDTQYF,TGTGTCAGCAGCCCTATGGTAGATACGCAGTATTTT
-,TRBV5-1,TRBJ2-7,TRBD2,CASSVVAGGGSYEQYF,TGCGCCAGCAGCGTAGTCGCGGGGGGGGGCTCCTACGAGCAGTACTTC
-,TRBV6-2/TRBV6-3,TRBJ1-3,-,CASSRENTIYF,TGTGCCAGCAGTCGAGAAAACACCATATATTTC
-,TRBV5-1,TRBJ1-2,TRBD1,CASGPGQENFHGYTF,TGCGCCAGCGGCCCTGGACAGGAAAATTTCCATGGCTACACCTTC
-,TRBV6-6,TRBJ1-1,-,CASSPTRRGGMNTEAFF,TGTGCCAGTAGTCCGACTAGGAGGGGAGGAATGAACACTGAAGCTTTCTTT
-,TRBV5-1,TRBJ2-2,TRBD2,CASSWGGNTGELFF,TGCGCCAGCAGCTGGGGGGGGAACACCGGGGAGCTGTTTTTT
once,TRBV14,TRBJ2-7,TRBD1,CASSQGQGYEQCF,TGTGCCAGCAGCCAGGGACAGGGCTACGAGCAGTGCTTC
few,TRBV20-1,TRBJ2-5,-,CSAIRTDQETQYF,TGCAGTGCTATAAGGACAGACCAAGAGACCCAGTACTTC
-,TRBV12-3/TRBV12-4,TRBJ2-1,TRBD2,CATSGGTTILFF,TGTGCCACCAGTGGTGGGACTACGATTCTGTTCTTC
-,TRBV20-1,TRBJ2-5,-,CSARVGETQYF,TGCAGTGCTAGAGTGGGGGAGACCCAGTACTTC
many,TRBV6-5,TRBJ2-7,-,CASRPRTDSYEQYF,TGTGCCAGCAGGCCCAGGACAGACTCCTACGAGCAGTACTTC
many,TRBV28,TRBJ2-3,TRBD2,CASSSPLNERGFVDTQYF,TGTGCCAGCAGTTCCCCCCTTAATGAGCGGGGGTTCGTAGATACGCAGTATTTT
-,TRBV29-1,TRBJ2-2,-,CSIGYGGGNTGELFF,TGTAGCATTGGTTATGGGGGAGGGAACACCGGGGAGCTGTTTTTT
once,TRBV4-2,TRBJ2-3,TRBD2,CASGQDSGSRTDTQYF,TGTGCCAGTGGCCAAGATAGCGGGAGTAGAACAGATACGCAGTATTTT
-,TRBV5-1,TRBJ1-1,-,CASSLDKNTKAFF,TGCGCCAGCAGCTTAGACAAGAACACTAAAGCTTTCTTT
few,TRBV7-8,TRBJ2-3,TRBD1,CATSLGTGEDTQYF,TGTGCCACCAGCTTAGGGACAGGGGAAGATACGCAGTACTTT
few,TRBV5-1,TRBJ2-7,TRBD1,CASSLGQGWYEQYF,TGCGCCAGCAGCTTGGGACAGGGATGGTACGAGCAGTACTTC
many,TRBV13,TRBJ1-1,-,CASSLGGGGEAFF,TGTGCCAGCAGCTTAGGTGGGGGCGGTGAAGCTTTCTTT
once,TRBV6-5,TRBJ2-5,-,CASSQQDFGETQYF,TGCGCCAGCAGTCAACAGGATTTTGGAGAGACCCAGTACTTC
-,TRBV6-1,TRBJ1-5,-,CASSGISRDEGYRPQHF,TGTGCCAGCAGTGGGATATCGCGAGACGAGGGCTATCGGCCCCAGCATTTT
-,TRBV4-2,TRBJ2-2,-,CASSQGSRGGELFF,TGTGCCAGCAGTCAAGGTTCGAGGGGCGGGGAGCTGTTTTTT
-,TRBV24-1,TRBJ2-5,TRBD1,CATSDPTGGGRETQYF,TGTGCCACCAGTGACCCGACAGGGGGTGGGCGAGAGACCCAGTACTTC
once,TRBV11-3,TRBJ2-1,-,CASSPAGQAVNEQFF,TGTGCCAGCAGCCCAGCGGGTCAGGCCGTCAATGAGCAGTTCTTC
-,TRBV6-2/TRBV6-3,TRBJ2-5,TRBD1,CVTRKGQGDRETQYF,TGTGTCACCAGGAAGGGACAGGGGGATAGGGAGACCCAGTACTTC
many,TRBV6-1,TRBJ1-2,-,CASSRLPRGYTF,TGTGCCAGCAGCCGATTACCCAGAGGCTACACCTTC
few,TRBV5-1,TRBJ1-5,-,CASSLWAGQPQHF,TGCGCCAGCAGCTTATGGGCGGGTCAGCCCCAGCATTTT
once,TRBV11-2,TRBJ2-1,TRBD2,CASTLVSRTSGVEQFF,TGTGCCAGCACCTTAGTCAGCCGGACTAGTGGTGTTGAGCAGTTCTTC
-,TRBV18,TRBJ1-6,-,CANSPSSKGSNSPLHF,TGTGCCAACTCACCATCTTCGAAGGGGAGTAATTCACCCCTCCACTTT
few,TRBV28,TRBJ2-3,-,CASSFLGPLGDTQYF,TGTGCCAGCAGCTTCCTAGGCCCCCTGGGTGATACGCAGTATTTT
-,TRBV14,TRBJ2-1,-,CASRGLVDYNEQFF,TGTGCCAGCCGCGGCCTAGTGGACTACAATGAGCAATTCTTC
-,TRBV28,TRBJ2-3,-,CASRREQYLITDTQYF,TGTGCCAGCAGGAGGGAACAATATCTAATCACAGATACGCAGTATTTT
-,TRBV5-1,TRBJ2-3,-,CASSLRQSLVDTQYF,TGCGCCAGCAGCTTGAGACAGTCTTTGGTAGATACGCAGTATTTT
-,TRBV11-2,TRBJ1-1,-,CAGSLVVGTEAFF,TGTGCCGGCAGCTTAGTAGTTGGCACTGAAGCTTTCTTT
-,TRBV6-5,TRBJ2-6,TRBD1,CASSFRTGGSSGANVLTF,TGTGCCAGCAGTTTTAGAACAGGGGGGAGCTCTGGGGCCAACGTCCTGACTTTC
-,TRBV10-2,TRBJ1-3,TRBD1,CAGEPGQGLSGNTIYF,TGCGCCGGCGAACCGGGACAGGGCCTCTCTGGAAACACCATATATTTT
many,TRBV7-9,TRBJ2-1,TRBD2,CASSPLWASGSNEQFF,TGTGCCAGCAGCCCCCTATGGGCTAGCGGCTCCAATGAGCAGTTCTTC
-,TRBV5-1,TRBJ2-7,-,CANSLAQSYEQYF,TGCGCCAACAGCTTGGCCCAGTCCTACGAGCAGTACTTC
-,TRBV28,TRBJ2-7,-,CASSPTGRAYEQYF,TGTGCCAGCAGTCCCACGGGCAGAGCCTATGAGCAGTACTTC
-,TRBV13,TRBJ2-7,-,CASSFKGGLFYEQYF,TGTGCCAGCAGCTTTAAGGGAGGTTTGTTCTACGAGCAGTACTTC